This T cell receptor beta chain was recovered during a study of control samples from healthy donors and cancer patients. Germline lookup yields CDR1 LNHDA and CDR2 SQIVND (reference sequence). The CDR3 totals 14 residues. Trimming stripped 3 bases from V and 4 bases from J, with 12 bases between. Repertoires were generated with immunoSEQ multiplex PCR, while TCRdb's copy carries only in-frame clones and drops some. The table shows tens of thousands of clones, with about 94% occurring only once. The chain recombines TRBV19 with TRBJ1-1, with a possible D match to TRBD1 (5 bases). The clonotype originates from a woman younger than 45 in good health. The sequenced sample consisted of blood. The CDR3 here is CASSMVQGGTEAFF. In DNA, the CDR3 is TGTGCCAGTAGTATGGTTCAGGGAGGCACTGAAGCTTTCTTT. Variable domain in full (rest from reference TRBV19 and TRBJ1-1): DGGITQSPKYLFRKEGQNVTLSCEQNLNHDAMYWYRQDPGQGLRLIYYSQIVNDFQKGDIAEGYSVSREKKESFPLTVTSAQKNPTAFYLCASSMVQGGTEAFFGQGTRLTVV.